This TCR beta chain was retrieved from a study of post-analysis software for immune sequencing data. The wider study: Relapsing-remitting, secondary progressive and progressive-relapsing courses of multiple sclerosis were included. Overall study results and limits: Samples sharing a preparation batch grouped tightly together when assessed by F measure. In patients, TRBV5-6, TRBV5-1 and TRBV20-1 belonged to five or six TRBV segments found more frequently than in controls. The study found significantly lower normalized Chao1 diversity in multiple sclerosis patients than in controls.

Per germline, CDR1 SGHTA and CDR2 FQGNSA. The CDR3 length is 16 residues. The germline V and J ends were trimmed by 1 base and 3 bases, with 14 bases remaining between them. The authors incorporated unique molecular identifiers into the TCR beta cDNA libraries. T cells, roughly 0.95 to 10 million of them, yielded hundreds of thousands of cDNA molecules. TCRdb analysed the PCR reads with MiXCR anew, one entry per CDR3 protein. The data hold hundreds of thousands of distinct CDR3 sequences, with roughly 30% observed a single time. The sample holds many counts of this clonotype. No antigen is known for it.

Source material: blood. The receptor was isolated from a girl aged 5 to 17 with multiple sclerosis. V and J are TRBV7-2 and TRBJ2-3, with D unclear. DNA for the CDR3: TGTGCCAGCAGCTTAGTCGGCACCTCGGCAACAGATACGCAGTATTTT. Its translation: CASSLVGTSATDTQYF.